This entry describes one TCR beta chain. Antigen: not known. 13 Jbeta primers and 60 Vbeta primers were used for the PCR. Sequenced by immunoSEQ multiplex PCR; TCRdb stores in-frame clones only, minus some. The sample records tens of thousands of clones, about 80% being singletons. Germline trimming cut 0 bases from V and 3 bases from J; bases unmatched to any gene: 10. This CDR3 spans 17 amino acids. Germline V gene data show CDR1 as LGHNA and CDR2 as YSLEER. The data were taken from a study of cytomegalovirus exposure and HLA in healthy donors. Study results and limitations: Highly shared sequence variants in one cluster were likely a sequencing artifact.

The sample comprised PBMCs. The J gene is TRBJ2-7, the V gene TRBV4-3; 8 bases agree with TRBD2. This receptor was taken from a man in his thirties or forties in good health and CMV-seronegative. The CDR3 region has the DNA TGCGCCAGCAGCCAAGACGCGGGGGGCGGGTGGGACTACGAGCAGTACTTC. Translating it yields CASSQDAGGGWDYEQYF.